This is a list of T cell receptor beta chains from one sample in a study of shared clonotypes between healthy human individuals. Data came from immunoSEQ multiplex PCR; TCRdb stores just in-frame clones and leaves some out. The sample has hundreds of thousands of clones; about 98% are singletons. Sequenced material: naive CD8+ T cells sorted from blood. Receptors were obtained from a man under 40 in good health. Both conserved end residues are part of each CDR3. The D gene is left open where the match is weak. Only some rows state a clone size, as once, few, many or a class for expanded clones.

V gene,clone size,D gene,J gene,CDR3 DNA,CDR3 protein
TRBV11-2,.,TRBD2,TRBJ2-3,TGTGCCAGCAGCTTATGGGGGGGAGATACGCAGTATTTT,CASSLWGGDTQYF
TRBV9,.,.,TRBJ1-4,TGTGCCAGCAGCGAACAGGGAGGGCAGATTGAAAAACTGTTTTTT,CASSEQGGQIEKLFF
TRBV7-6,.,TRBD2,TRBJ2-7,TGTGCCAGCAGCTTAGTTAGCGGGGGGAGCTCCTACGAGCAGTACTTC,CASSLVSGGSSYEQYF
TRBV5-4,.,.,TRBJ2-5,TGTGCCAGCAGCGTCAGGGGGGGTGAGGAGACCCAGTACTTC,CASSVRGGEETQYF
TRBV4-1,.,.,TRBJ1-1,TGCGCCAGCAGCCAACCCAGGACAACTGTCTCTTTCTTT,CASSQPRTTVSFF
TRBV5-4,.,.,TRBJ2-7,TGTGCCAGCAGCCCCGGGGGAAGGGGGCTGAACTCCTACGAGCAGTACTTC,CASSPGGRGLNSYEQYF
TRBV27,.,.,TRBJ1-1,TGTGCCAGCCGCGCCCGGACAGCGAAGCCTGAAGCTTTCTTT,CASRARTAKPEAFF
TRBV7-9,.,.,TRBJ2-7,TGTGCCAGCAGCGGGGTTCTCTACGAGCAGTACTTC,CASSGVLYEQYF
TRBV7-2,once,.,TRBJ1-5,TGTGCCAGCAGCTTAGGTGGATATAGCAATCAGCCCCAGCATTTT,CASSLGGYSNQPQHF
TRBV27,.,.,TRBJ2-3,TGTGCCAGCAGTGACCTTACAGATACGCAGTATTTT,CASSDLTDTQYF